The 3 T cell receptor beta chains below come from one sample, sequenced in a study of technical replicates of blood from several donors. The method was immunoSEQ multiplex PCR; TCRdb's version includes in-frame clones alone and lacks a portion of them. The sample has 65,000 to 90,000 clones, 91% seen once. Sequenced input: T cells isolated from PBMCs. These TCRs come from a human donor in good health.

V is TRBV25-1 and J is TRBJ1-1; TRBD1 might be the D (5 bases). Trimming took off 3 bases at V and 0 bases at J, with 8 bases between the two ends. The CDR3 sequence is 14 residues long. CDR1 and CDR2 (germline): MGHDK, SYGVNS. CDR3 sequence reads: CASSDRVLNTEAFF. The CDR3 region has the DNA TGTGCCAGCAGTGACAGGGTTTTGAACACTGAAGCTTTCTTT.

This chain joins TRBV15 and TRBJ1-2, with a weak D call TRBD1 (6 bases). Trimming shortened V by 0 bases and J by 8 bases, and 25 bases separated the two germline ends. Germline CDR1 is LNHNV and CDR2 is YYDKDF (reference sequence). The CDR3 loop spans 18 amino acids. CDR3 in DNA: TGTGCCACCAGCAGAGACGGGCCTACAGGGAGTGGAATAAGAGGCTACACCTTC. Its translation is CATSRDGPTGSGIRGYTF.

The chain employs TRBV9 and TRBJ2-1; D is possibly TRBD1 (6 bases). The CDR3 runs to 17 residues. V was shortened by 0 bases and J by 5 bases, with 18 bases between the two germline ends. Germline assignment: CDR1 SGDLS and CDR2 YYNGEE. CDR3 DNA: TGTGCCAGCAGCGTAGTCGCCAATACCGGGACACACAATGAGCAGTTCTTC. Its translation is CASSVVANTGTHNEQFF.